This is a list of T cell receptor beta chains from one sample in a study of vaccination effects on CD4 cells after COVID-19. Antigens of these TCRs are unknown. Sequencing was performed with immunoSEQ multiplex PCR; in TCRdb, only in-frame clones are kept and a portion is missing. The sample includes some 25,000 clones, less than 85% of them seen just once. Sample: CD4+ T cells from PBMCs cultured with SARS-CoV-2 spike peptides, taken before COVID-19 vaccination. These receptors were taken from a human donor who had a prior SARS-CoV-2 infection. Each CDR3 is given with its conserved first and last residue. D genes are given only for firm matches. Size values are once, few and many counts, or a class for expanded clones, and some rows have none.

NA	NA	TRBJ1-2	TRBV30	TGTGCCTGGAGTGCCCCCACAGGAACCCTTAACTATGGCTACACCTTC	CAWSAPTGTLNYGYTF
NA	TRBD1	TRBJ2-2	TRBV9	TGTGCCAGCAACGCCGGGACAGGGGGAACCGGGGAGCTGTTTTTT	CASNAGTGGTGELFF
once	NA	TRBJ2-2	TRBV19	TGTGCCAGTACCCCCCGCGCGACGACCGGGGAGCTGTTTTTT	CASTPRATTGELFF
NA	TRBD2	TRBJ2-2	TRBV27	TGTGCCAGCAGGGGTAGCGGGATGAACACCGGGGAGCTGTTTTTT	CASRGSGMNTGELFF
NA	TRBD2	TRBJ2-1	TRBV18	TGTGCCAGCACATACGGGACTAGCGGTCGCAATGAGCAGTTCTTC	CASTYGTSGRNEQFF
NA	NA	TRBJ2-3	TRBV3-1/TRBV3-2	TGTGCCAGCAGTTTTAGCGGAGATACGCAGTATTTT	CASSFSGDTQYF
NA	NA	TRBJ2-1	TRBV7-3	TGTGCCAGCAGCTTAAGGCGTTCCGATGAGCAGTTCTTC	CASSLRRSDEQFF
NA	TRBD1	TRBJ2-3	TRBV5-1	TGCGCCAGCAGCCAAATTGAGACAGGGCTCGATACGCAGTATTTT	CASSQIETGLDTQYF
NA	TRBD1	TRBJ1-2	TRBV11-2	TGTGCCAGCAGCTCACAGGGGTATGGCTACACCTTC	CASSSQGYGYTF
NA	TRBD1	TRBJ2-3	TRBV7-2	TGTGCCAGCAGCTTAGTAGAGGGGGCCGGAACAGATACGCAGTATTTT	CASSLVEGAGTDTQYF
NA	TRBD2	TRBJ2-5	TRBV5-1	TGCGCCAGCAGCCAAAGGACTAGCGGATGGTACCAAGAGACCCAGTACTTC	CASSQRTSGWYQETQYF
NA	NA	TRBJ2-5	TRBV7-9	TGTGCCAGCAGCTCAAGGACTATGAAAGAAGAGACCCAGTACTTC	CASSSRTMKEETQYF
few	NA	TRBJ1-2	TRBV27	TGTGCCAGCAGTTTATCCCTTTTGAACCCTGGCTACACCTTC	CASSLSLLNPGYTF
few	TRBD2	TRBJ2-2	TRBV4-2	TGTGCCAGCAGCCAAGTCGTAGCGGGGGACCCCGGGGAGCTGTTTTTT	CASSQVVAGDPGELFF
once	NA	TRBJ1-6	TRBV7-8	TGTGCCAGCAGCTTAGAAGGCCAGGCGGGTTCACCCCTCCACTTT	CASSLEGQAGSPLHF
few	NA	TRBJ1-3	TRBV9	TGTGCCAGCAGCGTAGACAGAAGCTCTGGAAACACCATATATTTT	CASSVDRSSGNTIYF
NA	NA	TRBJ2-5	TRBV4-2	TGTGCCAGCAGCCAAGATTCATCGGCAGTTATCCCAGAGACCCAGTACTTC	CASSQDSSAVIPETQYF
NA	TRBD2	TRBJ2-2	TRBV27	TGTGCCAGCAGCCGCTTCCCCGCGGGACTAGGTTGGACCGGGGAGCTGTTTTTT	CASSRFPAGLGWTGELFF
NA	TRBD1	TRBJ1-2	TRBV4-1	TGCGCCAGCAGCCAAGATGGACAGGGAACTAACCTTTATGGCTACACCTTC	CASSQDGQGTNLYGYTF
NA	NA	TRBJ1-2	TRBV30	TGTGCCTGGAGTGTATACCCGCGCAGGGCCTACTATGGCTACACCTTC	CAWSVYPRRAYYGYTF
once	TRBD1	TRBJ1-5	TRBV27	TGTGCCAGCCAACCGCGGTCAGGGGGCTTTAATCAGCCCCAGCATTTT	CASQPRSGGFNQPQHF
NA	NA	TRBJ2-3	TRBV7-9	TGTGCCAGCAGCCCACCGACAAACCTAAACACAGATACGCAGTATTTT	CASSPPTNLNTDTQYF
NA	TRBD1	TRBJ2-5	TRBV27	TGTGCCAGCAGTCCCAGCCGGGCAGGGGGCGTTGGGACCCAGTACTTC	CASSPSRAGGVGTQYF
NA	NA	TRBJ1-1	TRBV2	TGTGCCAGCAGTACGGACACCGACACTGAAGCTTTCTTT	CASSTDTDTEAFF
few	NA	TRBJ1-3	TRBV3-1/TRBV3-2	TGTGCCAGCAGCCTACTCGCCTTTGGAAACACCATATATTTT	CASSLLAFGNTIYF
NA	TRBD2	TRBJ2-5	TRBV5-4	TGTGCCAGCAGCTTGGGACTAGCGAGCAAAGAGACCCAGTACTTC	CASSLGLASKETQYF
NA	NA	TRBJ2-3	TRBV6-2/TRBV6-3	TGTGCCAGCAGTTATGACGGGACCACAGATACGCAGTATTTT	CASSYDGTTDTQYF